A single T cell receptor beta chain is shown here with its context. Trimming removed 6 bases at V and 1 base at J, with 10 bases between. This CDR3 region has 14 residues. Germline-derived CDR1 and CDR2 are MNHEY and SVGAGI. Here immunoSEQ multiplex PCR was the method, and the copy in TCRdb shows in-frame clones only, minus some. The table records about 660,000 clones, approximately 88% of them present only once. This record comes from a study of shared T cell receptors in the human thymus. This sample also appeared in a second study, on human thymus T cells. That paper states: The people who donated were healthy Finnish babies having corrective surgery for congenital heart defects. It looked as if thymic and blood repertoires used V and J genes in a biased way.

This sequence was found in a boy less than two years old with a congenital heart defect. This sequence joins TRBV6-5 and TRBJ1-5; tentative D call: TRBD1 (6 bases). Sequenced sample: thymocytes. This chain's CDR3 is CASRGGGSNQPQHF. The CDR3 DNA reads as TGTGCCAGCAGGGGAGGGGGAAGCAATCAGCCCCAGCATTTT.